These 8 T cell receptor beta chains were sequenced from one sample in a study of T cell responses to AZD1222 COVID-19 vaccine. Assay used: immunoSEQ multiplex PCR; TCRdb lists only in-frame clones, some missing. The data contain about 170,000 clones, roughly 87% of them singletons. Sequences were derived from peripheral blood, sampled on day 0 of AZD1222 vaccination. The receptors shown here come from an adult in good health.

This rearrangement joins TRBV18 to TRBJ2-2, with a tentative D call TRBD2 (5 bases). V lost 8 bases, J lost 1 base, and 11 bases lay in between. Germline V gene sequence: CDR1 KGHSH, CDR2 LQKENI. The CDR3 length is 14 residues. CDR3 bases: TGTGCCAGCCTACGAGCGGAGAACACCGGGGAGCTGTTTTTT. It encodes CASLRAENTGELFF.

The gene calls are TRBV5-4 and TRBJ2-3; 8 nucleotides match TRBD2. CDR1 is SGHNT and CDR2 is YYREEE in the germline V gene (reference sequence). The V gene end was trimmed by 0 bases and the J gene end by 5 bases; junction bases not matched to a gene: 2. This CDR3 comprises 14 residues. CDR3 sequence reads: CASSLGLAGDTQYF. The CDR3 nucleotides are TGTGCCAGCAGCTTGGGCCTAGCGGGAGATACGCAGTATTTT.

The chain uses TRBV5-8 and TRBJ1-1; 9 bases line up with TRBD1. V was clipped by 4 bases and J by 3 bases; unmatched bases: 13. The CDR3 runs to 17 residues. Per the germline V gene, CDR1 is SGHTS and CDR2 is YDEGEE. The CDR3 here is CASSPPGQGPIYTEAFF. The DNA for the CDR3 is TGTGCCAGCAGCCCTCCGGGACAGGGCCCGATATACACTGAAGCTTTCTTT.

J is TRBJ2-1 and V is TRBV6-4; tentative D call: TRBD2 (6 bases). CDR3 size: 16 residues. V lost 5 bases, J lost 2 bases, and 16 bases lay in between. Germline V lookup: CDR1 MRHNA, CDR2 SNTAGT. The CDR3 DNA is TGTGCCAGCAGTCTAAACTTAGCGGCCCCCTACAATGAGCAGTTCTTC. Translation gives CASSLNLAAPYNEQFF.

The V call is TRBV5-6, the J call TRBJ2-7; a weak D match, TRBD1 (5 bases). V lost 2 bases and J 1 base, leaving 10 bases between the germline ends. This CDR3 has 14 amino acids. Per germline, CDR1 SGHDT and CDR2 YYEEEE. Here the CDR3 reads CASSFGQGSYEQYF. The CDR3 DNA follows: TGTGCCAGCAGCTTTGGGCAGGGATCCTACGAGCAGTACTTC.

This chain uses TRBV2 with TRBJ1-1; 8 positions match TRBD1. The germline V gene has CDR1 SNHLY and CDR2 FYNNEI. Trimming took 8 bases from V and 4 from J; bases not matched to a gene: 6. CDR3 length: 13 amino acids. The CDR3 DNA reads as TGTGCCAGCGACCGGGACAGGAGCACTGAAGCTTTCTTT. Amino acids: CASDRDRSTEAFF.

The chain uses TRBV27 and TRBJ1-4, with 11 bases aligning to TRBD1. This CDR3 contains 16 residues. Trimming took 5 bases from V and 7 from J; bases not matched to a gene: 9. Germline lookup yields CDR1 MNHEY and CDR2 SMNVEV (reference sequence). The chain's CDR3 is CASSLGTGGGREKLFF. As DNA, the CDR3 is TGTGCCAGCAGTCTCGGGACAGGGGGTGGGCGTGAAAAACTGTTTTTT.

For the CDR3, the DNA is TGTGCCAGCAGTGTTCATCAGGGGTACTATAATTCACCCCTCCACTTT. It specifies CASSVHQGYYNSPLHF. This sequence joins TRBV2 and TRBJ1-6, with D tentatively TRBD1 (6 bases). CDR1 and CDR2 (germline): SNHLY, FYNNEI. This CDR3 is 16 amino acids long. V lost 4 bases, J lost 3 bases, and 13 bases lay in between.